A single sample gave rise to the 24 T cell receptor beta chains below, sequenced in a study of T cell responses to AZD1222 COVID-19 vaccine. Repertoires were generated with immunoSEQ multiplex PCR, while TCRdb's copy carries only in-frame clones and drops some. The table records approximately 73,000 clones, roughly 89% of them present only once. Specimen: peripheral blood, collected on day 0 of AZD1222 vaccination. The origin of the receptors is an adult in good health.

V usage is TRBV11-2 and J usage is TRBJ1-2; D call uncertain. Germline V gene sequence: CDR1 SGHAT, CDR2 FQNNGV. Trimming removed 5 bases at V and 8 bases at J, with 15 bases between. The CDR3 has 13 amino acids. The CDR3 bases are TGTGCCAGCAGCCCCTGGCGTAGTGTCGGCTACACCTTC. The encoded protein is CASSPWRSVGYTF.

The V and J genes are TRBV12-3 or TRBV12-4 and TRBJ1-1; the D is unclear. The CDR3 extends over 11 amino acids. V lost 5 bases to trimming and J lost 7 bases, with 8 bases between them. For the CDR3, the DNA is TGTGCCAGCAGTACTACGAGTGAAGCTTTCTTT. It codes for CASSTTSEAFF.

The gene calls are TRBV18 and TRBJ2-3; TRBD1 aligns across 7 bases. This CDR3 spans 13 amino acids. The germline V gene encodes CDR1 KGHSH and CDR2 LQKENI. The J segment lost 6 bases and the V segment lost 6 bases, leaving 6 bases of the junction unmatched. CDR3: CASSPGQRDTQYF. The DNA for the CDR3 is TGTGCCAGCTCCCCGGGACAGCGGGATACGCAGTATTTT.

The rearrangement joins TRBV10-2 to TRBJ1-2; D is unclear. This CDR3 comprises 14 residues. Trimming stripped 2 bases from V and 4 bases from J, with 11 bases between. The germline V gene has CDR1 WSHSY and CDR2 SAAADI. The DNA of the CDR3 is TGCGCCAGCAGTGAGGTTGGACCTCTCTATGGCTACACCTTC. Residues: CASSEVGPLYGYTF.

The chain carries TRBV28 and TRBJ2-3; 7 bases align to TRBD2. The CDR3 covers 16 residues. The V gene's germline CDR1 is MDHEN and CDR2 SYDVKM. Trimming took 2 bases from V and 2 from J; bases not matched to a gene: 7. CDR3 in amino acids: CASSLILGGVTDTQYF. Here the CDR3 DNA reads TGTGCCAGCAGTTTAATTTTGGGGGGGGTCACAGATACGCAGTATTTT.

This clone was counted between two and nine times. The junction does not match germline at one end; this may be a read error. The chain joins TRBV27 to TRBJ2-1, with a possible D match to TRBD2 (5 bases). The CDR3 totals 18 residues. Per the germline V gene, CDR1 is MNHEY and CDR2 is SMNVEV (reference sequence). In DNA, the CDR3 is TGTGCCAGCAGCTGGGAGATGGGGAGCGCGGACTCCAACAATGAGCAGTTCTTC. This codes for CASSWEMGSADSNNEQFF.

The rearrangement links TRBV27 to TRBJ2-2; the D gene is possibly TRBD1 (6 bases). From germline, CDR1 is MNHEY and CDR2 SMNVEV (reference sequence). V lost 0 bases and J lost 0, with 11 bases in between. CDR3 size: 17 residues. The CDR3 sequence: CASSLSSRGSNTGELFF. CDR3 bases: TGTGCCAGCAGTTTATCCTCCAGGGGTTCGAACACCGGGGAGCTGTTTTTT.

This clone was recorded only once. V and J are TRBV19 and TRBJ2-5; D is unresolved. The CDR3 is 12 amino acids. Germline V CDR1 and CDR2: LNHDA, SQIVND (reference sequence). Trimming shortened V by 5 bases and J by 1 base, and 5 bases separated the two germline ends. Written as DNA, the CDR3 is TGTGCCAGTAGTGTAGGCCAAGAGACCCAGTACTTC. Protein sequence: CASSVGQETQYF.

V usage is TRBV3-1 (or the pseudogene TRBV3-2) and J usage is TRBJ2-6; 7 bases align to TRBD1. Germline-derived CDR1 and CDR2 are LGHDT and YNNKEL (reference sequence). The CDR3 length is 19 residues. Germline trimming cut 2 bases from V and 0 bases from J; bases unmatched to any gene: 10. CDR3 region: CASSQFNRGISSGANVLTF. The CDR3 nucleotides read TGTGCCAGCAGCCAATTCAACAGGGGTATTAGCTCTGGGGCCAACGTCCTGACTTTC.

The rearrangement joins TRBV18 to TRBJ1-2, with D hard to call. The CDR3 runs to 17 residues. Per the germline V gene, CDR1 is KGHSH and CDR2 is LQKENI. Trimming left V 2 bases short and J 3 bases short, with 19 bases between. Here the CDR3 DNA reads TGTGCCAGCTCACCAAGCCAGACCGAGTCCAGCTACTATGGCTACACCTTC. This gives the protein CASSPSQTESSYYGYTF.

The rearrangement uses TRBV9 and TRBJ2-1; D unresolved. Germline V gene lookup returns CDR1 SGDLS and CDR2 YYNGEE. V was trimmed by 0 bases and J by 4 bases, leaving 11 bases between them. This CDR3 comprises 15 residues. The CDR3 DNA sequence: TGTGCCAGCAGCGTAGAATACCGAGGTTACAATGAGCAGTTCTTC. It is translated as CASSVEYRGYNEQFF.

J is TRBJ1-2 and V is TRBV6-2 or TRBV6-3; 10 bases map to TRBD1. The CDR3 covers 16 residues. CDR1 MNHEY and CDR2 SVGEGT come from the germline V gene. With 3 bases clipped from V and 6 bases from J, the junction kept 10 bases outside the gene matches. CDR3: CASSYGSSGTGDGYTF. The CDR3 DNA follows: TGTGCCAGCAGTTATGGGTCTTCGGGGACAGGGGATGGCTACACCTTC.

V usage is TRBV2 and J usage is TRBJ1-2; 9 nucleotides agree with TRBD1. Trimming removed 4 bases from V and 3 bases from J; junction bases left unmatched: 6. The germline V gene encodes CDR1 SNHLY and CDR2 FYNNEI. The CDR3 sequence is 15 residues long. The CDR3 loop reads CASSGYRGPYYGYTF. DNA of the CDR3: TGTGCCAGCAGTGGATACAGGGGGCCCTACTATGGCTACACCTTC.

In this sample, this clone turned up many times. The V call is TRBV9, the J call TRBJ2-7; D might be TRBD1 or TRBD2, each matching 5 bases. Germline V gene lookup returns CDR1 SGDLS and CDR2 YYNGEE. This CDR3 region has 15 residues. The V end lost 4 bases, the J end lost 5 bases, and 19 bases lay between the germline ends. CDR3: CASSIDPRGINEQYF. The CDR3 DNA is TGTGCCAGCAGCATCGACCCGAGGGGAATCAACGAGCAGTACTTC.

The V and J genes are TRBV12-3 or TRBV12-4 and TRBJ2-7, with unresolved D. V shed 7 bases and J shed 5 bases, with 12 bases lying between them. This CDR3 is 12 amino acids long. CDR3 sequence reads: CASTKGSHEQYF. The CDR3 bases are TGTGCCAGCACCAAAGGGTCCCACGAGCAGTACTTC.

The chain recombines TRBV5-8 with TRBJ1-6; 7 bases map to TRBD1. The CDR3 spans 14 residues. Germline CDR1 SGHTS, CDR2 YDEGEE. V gave up 2 bases and J gave up 10 bases; unmatched junction bases: 6. In DNA form, the CDR3 reads TGTGCCAGCAGCTTAGGCAGGGGGAACTCACCCCTCCACTTT. Its protein is CASSLGRGNSPLHF.

The V call is TRBV24-1, the J call TRBJ2-1; possibly TRBD1 for D (6 bases). This CDR3 contains 16 residues. With 0 bases removed from V and 6 bases from J, the gap between germline ends came to 14 bases. CDR1 is KGHDR, CDR2 SFDVKD, per germline. CDR3 residues: CATSDLGTTMANEQFF. As DNA, the CDR3 is TGTGCCACCAGTGATTTGGGGACAACGATGGCCAATGAGCAGTTCTTC.

The chain is built from TRBV7-2 and TRBJ1-2, with TRBD1 as a possible D gene (5 bases). The germline gives CDR1 SGHTA, CDR2 FQGNSA. The V end was cut by 0 bases, the J end by 2 bases, with 7 bases between. The CDR3 runs 14 residues. This CDR3 reads CASSLAGQNYGYTF. The CDR3 DNA is TGTGCCAGCAGCTTAGCGGGGCAGAACTATGGCTACACCTTC.

J is TRBJ1-6 and V is TRBV11-2; D call uncertain. The germline V and J ends were trimmed by 8 bases and 0 bases, with 8 bases remaining between them. The CDR3 length is 14 residues. Germline CDR1 and CDR2: SGHAT and FQNNGV. DNA of the CDR3: TGTGCCAGCTGTGAGGGCTCCTATAATTCACCCCTCCACTTT. Protein product: CASCEGSYNSPLHF.

This chain connects TRBV18 to TRBJ1-4; 7 bases fit TRBD1. This CDR3 is built from 16 residues. CDR1 and CDR2 (germline): KGHSH, LQKENI. J gave up 0 bases and V 1 base, and 2 bases lay outside the gene matches. The CDR3 spells CASSPRQGTTNEKLFF. Here the CDR3 DNA reads TGTGCCAGCTCACCACGACAGGGAACAACTAATGAAAAACTGTTTTTT.

This clone showed up just once. The rearrangement joins TRBV5-4 to TRBJ2-5; 12 bases align to TRBD2. This CDR3 contains 16 residues. With 4 bases clipped from V and 5 bases from J, the junction kept 9 bases outside the gene matches. From germline, CDR1 is SGHNT and CDR2 YYREEE (reference sequence). The CDR3, as DNA: TGTGCCAGCAGCCCGATACTAGCGGGGGGCCAGGAGACCCAGTACTTC. It is translated as CASSPILAGGQETQYF.

This clone was detected only once. The CDR3 loop is CASSLWTSGSTDTQYF. DNA for the CDR3: TGTGCCAGCAGCCTTTGGACTAGCGGGAGCACAGATACGCAGTATTTT. The gene calls are TRBV3-1 (or the pseudogene TRBV3-2) and TRBJ2-3; TRBD2 agrees at 11 bases. Germline V gene sequence: CDR1 LGHDT, CDR2 YNNKEL (reference sequence). This CDR3 comprises 16 residues. The ends lost 4 bases at V and 0 bases at J; junction bases unmatched: 3.

The chain recombines TRBV29-1 with TRBJ1-2, with D unresolved. Per the germline V gene, CDR1 is SQVTM and CDR2 is ANQGSEA. This CDR3 comprises 13 residues. Trimming took off 0 bases at V and 0 bases at J, with 5 bases between the two ends. The CDR3, as DNA: TGCAGCGTTGAAGATAGGACTAACTATGGCTACACCTTC. This codes for CSVEDRTNYGYTF. Based on the CDR3 plus reference TRBV29-1 and TRBJ1-2, the full variable domain is SAVISQKPSRDICQRGTSLTIQCQVDSQVTMMFWYRQQPGQSLTLIATANQGSEATYESGFVIDKFPISRPNLTFSTLTVSNMSPEDSSIYLCSVEDRTNYGYTFGSGTRLTVV.

There are a few counts of this clone. This chain connects TRBV4-1 to TRBJ1-1, with D unclear. The CDR3 contains 13 residues. Germline CDR1 is MGHRA and CDR2 is YSYEKL. V was pared by 3 bases and J by 5 bases, with 10 bases between. CDR3 region: CASSQAAGTEAFF. CDR3 nucleotide sequence: TGCGCCAGCAGCCAGGCAGCCGGGACTGAAGCTTTCTTT.